Listed below are T cell receptor beta chains from one sample, sequenced in a study of shared clonotypes between healthy human individuals. The protocol was immunoSEQ multiplex PCR, while the TCRdb copy is restricted to in-frame clones and leaves out a portion. The sample has about 2.1 million clones; just over 90% are singletons. The sample taken for sequencing was naive CD8+ T cells from PBMCs. Receptors originate from a man younger than 35 in good health. Some clones in this sample may be carry-over from other donors' samples. The CDR3 runs from the conserved cysteine through the conserved F or W. D genes are given only for firm matches. Clone size is given for some rows only: seen once, a few or many times, or a class if the clone is expanded.

v_gene,j_gene,abundance,d_gene,CDR3nt,CDR3aa
TRBV27,TRBJ2-7,-,-,TGTGCCAGCAGTCAATTCGGGGTGGGTCATTACGAGCAGTACTTC,CASSQFGVGHYEQYF
TRBV5-4,TRBJ1-1,few,TRBD1,TGTGCCAGCCGCGGTGGGACAGACGAAGCTTTCTTT,CASRGGTDEAFF
TRBV5-5,TRBJ2-7,-,TRBD1,TGTGCCAGCAGCTCCCAAGGACAGGGGCGAACCTACGAGCAGTACTTC,CASSSQGQGRTYEQYF
TRBV27,TRBJ1-2,-,-,TGTGCCAGCAGTTTGTCAGGGGCAAACTATGGCTACACCTTC,CASSLSGANYGYTF
TRBV7-9,TRBJ2-7,-,-,TGTGCCAGCACCCTTCCAGGGGATACCGAGCAGTACTTC,CASTLPGDTEQYF
TRBV6-6,TRBJ2-1,-,TRBD1,TGTGCCAGCAGATGGACAGGGGGGGATGAGCAGTTCTTC,CASRWTGGDEQFF
TRBV9,TRBJ2-2,-,TRBD2,TGTGCCAGCAGCGTAGCTCCCGCTAGCGGGAGAAGAGAAACCGGGGAGCTGTTTTTT,CASSVAPASGRRETGELFF
TRBV10-3,TRBJ2-7,-,TRBD1,TGTGCCATCAGTGAGGGGACAGGGTGGAGTCCCTACGAGCAGTACTTC,CAISEGTGWSPYEQYF
TRBV10-3,TRBJ2-1,-,-,TGTGCCATCAGTCGACAGGACCATGGGATCAATGAGCAGTTCTTC,CAISRQDHGINEQFF
TRBV9,TRBJ2-7,-,-,TGTGCCAGCAGCGCAGGGGGGCACGGCGAGCAGTACTTC,CASSAGGHGEQYF
TRBV30,TRBJ2-3,-,TRBD2,TGTGCCCGCGGACTAGCGGGAGGGCCGGGAGATACGCAGTATTTT,CARGLAGGPGDTQYF
TRBV7-9,TRBJ1-1,few,TRBD1,TGTGCCAGCAGCCCCCGGGACAGGGTGAACACTGAAGCTTTCTTT,CASSPRDRVNTEAFF
TRBV9,TRBJ1-2,once,TRBD1,TGTGCCAGCAGCGCCAACACAGGGGGTCATGTTGGCTACACCTTC,CASSANTGGHVGYTF
TRBV29-1,TRBJ1-2,few,-,TGCAGCGTTGATACTGAATCCCTAAAAGGCGGCTACACCTTC,CSVDTESLKGGYTF
TRBV11-2,TRBJ2-7,-,-,TGTGCCAGCAGCTTAGTGTCTTCTGGCCTTACCTACGAGCAGTACTTC,CASSLVSSGLTYEQYF
TRBV7-3,TRBJ2-3,-,-,TGTGCCAGCAGCATCCCGGGCATCACAGATACGCAGTATTTT,CASSIPGITDTQYF
TRBV10-3,TRBJ2-1,-,TRBD2,TGTGCCATCAGTGAATCAGCGGGAGGTGAGAGAAATGAGCAGTTCTTC,CAISESAGGERNEQFF
TRBV7-3,TRBJ2-1,-,TRBD2,TGTGCCAGCAGAAATCCCTGGACTAGCGAGTACAATGAGCAGTTCTTC,CASRNPWTSEYNEQFF
TRBV15,TRBJ2-7,once,TRBD1,TGTGCCACCAGCGAAAACAGGGGGCTCCCTGGCTACGAGCAGTACTTC,CATSENRGLPGYEQYF
TRBV27,TRBJ2-1,-,TRBD2,TGTGCCAGCAGTTTAGGGACTAGCAGGTACGATGAGCAGTTCTTC,CASSLGTSRYDEQFF
TRBV4-3,TRBJ1-1,-,-,TGCGCCAGCAGCCAGGGCAGAAAAGACACTGAAGCTTTCTTT,CASSQGRKDTEAFF
TRBV29-1,TRBJ1-2,-,-,TGCAGCGTCGTTGACGCGTACTGGGGCTACACCTTC,CSVVDAYWGYTF
TRBV7-3,TRBJ2-5,once,-,TGTGCCAGCAGCCCCGGAGGGGGCGGGGGAGAGACCCAGTACTTC,CASSPGGGGGETQYF
TRBV4-1,TRBJ1-1,-,-,TGCGCCAGCCGCGGAGCAGGGCCGGGCACTGAAGCTTTCTTT,CASRGAGPGTEAFF
TRBV2,TRBJ2-3,-,-,TGTGCCAGCAGTGAGGGACAGGGGAGGACTAGCGGGTGGACAGATACGCAGTATTTT,CASSEGQGRTSGWTDTQYF
TRBV9,TRBJ2-1,-,-,TGTGCCAGCAGCGTCAGCGGGACAGGATACAATGAGCAGTTCTTC,CASSVSGTGYNEQFF
TRBV9,TRBJ2-1,-,-,TGTGCCAGCAGCGTAGCTCCGAGCGGTTCCTACAATGAGCAGTTCTTC,CASSVAPSGSYNEQFF
TRBV12-5,TRBJ1-4,-,-,TGTGCTAGTGGTTTGGGCGGCGGAGCCCTTAATGAAAAACTGTTTTTT,CASGLGGGALNEKLFF
TRBV5-6,TRBJ2-1,-,TRBD1,TGTGCCAGCAGCGGGACAGAAGGGATCAATGAGCAGTTCTTC,CASSGTEGINEQFF
TRBV6-9,TRBJ2-2,once,-,TGTGCCAGCAGTTACTCTTCAGGGCCCGGGGAGCTGTTTTTT,CASSYSSGPGELFF
TRBV7-2,TRBJ1-2,-,-,TGTGCCAGCAGCTTACGGATGCAGGTTAGCTATGGCTACACCTTC,CASSLRMQVSYGYTF
TRBV10-3,TRBJ2-3,-,TRBD1,TGTGCCATCAGTGAGGGGACAGGGGTCACAGATACGCAGTATTTT,CAISEGTGVTDTQYF
TRBV19,TRBJ2-3,-,-,TGTGCCAGTAGTATTTGGGTTTTAGCCGATACGCAGTATTTT,CASSIWVLADTQYF
TRBV7-9,TRBJ2-7,-,-,TGTGCCAGCAGCTCCGGGCCGGACTACGAGCAGTACTTC,CASSSGPDYEQYF
TRBV9,TRBJ1-1,-,-,TGTGCCAGCAGCGCCTCGACAGGCCTCAGGCATAGGGAAGCTTTCTTT,CASSASTGLRHREAFF
TRBV27,TRBJ1-4,-,-,TGTGCCAGCAGTTTTACGGGGCCCGAAAAACTGTTTTTT,CASSFTGPEKLFF
TRBV27,TRBJ2-7,-,-,TGTGCCAGCAGTTTAGGCCCTTTCTACGAGCAGTACTTC,CASSLGPFYEQYF
TRBV5-1,TRBJ2-3,-,-,TGCGCCAGCAGCTTGGTCGGGGATTATGGAGATACGCAGTATTTT,CASSLVGDYGDTQYF